Shown below are 3 T cell receptor beta chains from a single sample sequenced in a study of cytomegalovirus exposure and HLA in healthy donors. The PCR made use of 60 Vbeta and 13 Jbeta primers. Clones were sequenced by immunoSEQ multiplex PCR, and TCRdb holds only the in-frame ones, with some missing. The sample has approximately 220,000 clones; about three quarters are singletons. The sample comprised PBMCs. The receptors come from a man aged 18-30 years in good health and CMV-seronegative.

The CDR3 bases are TGCGCCAGCAGCTTGAAACGACAACAGGGGCCGAACACTGAAGCTTTCTTT. This codes for CASSLKRQQGPNTEAFF. This chain connects TRBV5-1 to TRBJ1-1; 7 bases match TRBD1. The ends lost 1 base at V and 1 base at J; junction bases unmatched: 10. Germline lookup yields CDR1 SGHRS and CDR2 YFSETQ. The CDR3 has 17 residues. Full variable domain (missing parts from reference TRBV5-1 and TRBJ1-1): KAGVTQTPRYLIKTRGQQVTLSCSPISGHRSVSWYQQTPGQGLQFLFEYFSETQRNKGNFPGRFSGRQFSNSRSEMNVSTLELGDSALYLCASSLKRQQGPNTEAFFGQGTRLTVV.

The V call is TRBV9, the J call TRBJ1-4, with TRBD1 matching over 8 bases. The CDR3 is 16 residues long. V shed 2 bases, J shed 5 bases, and the junction held 8 bases outside the gene matches. Germline V CDR1 and CDR2: SGDLS, YYNGEE. The CDR3 bases are TGTGCCAGCAGCGTTGGGGGAGGGACAGGCAATGAAAAACTGTTTTTT. Translating gives CASSVGGGTGNEKLFF.

This rearrangement joins TRBV2 to TRBJ2-5; the D gene is possibly TRBD1 (5 bases). This CDR3 spans 11 amino acids. The germline gives CDR1 SNHLY, CDR2 FYNNEI. With 4 bases removed from V and 10 bases from J, the gap between germline ends came to 10 bases. The CDR3 reads CASSGAQGQYF. In nucleotides, the CDR3 is TGTGCCAGCAGTGGGGCCCAGGGCCAGTACTTC.